The 27 T cell receptor beta chains listed next were all sequenced from one sample in a study of cytomegalovirus exposure and HLA in healthy donors. Use of 60 Vbeta and 13 Jbeta primers characterized the PCR. Libraries were prepared by immunoSEQ multiplex PCR; TCRdb keeps only in-frame clonotypes and omits some of them. This repertoire shows 150,000 to 200,000 clones, about 90% found once; its top ten account for 0.2% to 0.3%. Sequencing input: PBMCs. Receptor source: a girl under two years old in good health and CMV-seronegative.

The gene calls are TRBV9 and TRBJ2-5; 7 nucleotides agree with TRBD2. The junction had 5 bases not matched to a gene; V was cut back by 4 bases and J by 2 bases. Germline CDR1 and CDR2: SGDLS and YYNGEE. This CDR3 has 14 amino acids. CDR3 sequence reads: CASSRYSGQETQYF. The CDR3 DNA reads as TGTGCCAGCAGCCGATATAGCGGGCAAGAGACCCAGTACTTC.

The chain employs TRBV9 and TRBJ2-2; 10 nucleotides line up with TRBD2. Germline lookup yields CDR1 SGDLS and CDR2 YYNGEE. The CDR3 runs 18 residues. Trimming at V came to 4 bases and at J to 13 bases, leaving 22 bases not matched to a gene. The CDR3 bases are TGTGCCAGCAGCCTCATCCCACTGAGTAGCGGGGGGCGCGAAGGGCTGTTTTTT. Encoded protein: CASSLIPLSSGGREGLFF. The whole variable domain, remainder taken from reference TRBV9 and TRBJ2-2, is DSGVTQTPKHLITATGQRVTLRCSPRSGDLSVYWYQQSLDQGLQFLIQYYNGEERAKGNILERFSAQQFPDLHSELNLSSLELGDSALYFCASSLIPLSSGGREGLFFGEGSRLTVL.

This chain links TRBV30 with TRBJ1-5; TRBD1 is a possible D gene (6 bases). Germline CDR1 GTSNPN, CDR2 SVGIG (reference sequence). With 1 base removed from V and 0 bases from J, the gap between germline ends came to 16 bases. CDR3 length equals 17 residues. CDR3: CAWSGGQIFSSNQPQHF. In DNA, the CDR3 is TGTGCCTGGAGTGGCGGACAGATCTTCTCTAGCAATCAGCCCCAGCATTTT.

This clone was seen more than once but under ten times. The rearrangement uses TRBV7-6 and TRBJ2-7; perhaps TRBD2 as D (6 bases). This CDR3 spans 14 amino acids. The germline CDR1 and CDR2 sequences are SGHVS and FNYEAQ. The V end lost 5 bases, the J end lost 3 bases, and 14 bases lay between the germline ends. The CDR3 sequence is CASSPQYGSYEQYF. The CDR3 nucleotides read TGTGCCAGCAGCCCCCAGTACGGGAGCTACGAGCAGTACTTC.

V gene TRBV6-1 combines with J gene TRBJ2-1; D gene unclear. The CDR3 is made up of 13 amino acids. Germline CDR1 is MNHNS and CDR2 is SASEGT. Trimming removed 6 bases at V and 7 bases at J, with 13 bases between. In DNA, the CDR3 is TGTGCCAGCAGCTACATCCCTAGAAATGAGCAGTTCTTC. Translating it yields CASSYIPRNEQFF.

This chain links TRBV7-2 with TRBJ2-5; D is undetermined. The J call is doubtful: the DNA matches TRBJ2-7 better. The CDR3 consists of 13 residues. CDR1 and CDR2 from the germline V gene are SGHTA and FQGNSA. The CDR3 DNA follows: TGTGCCAGCAGCTCTATCTCTAGCTACGAGCAGTACTTC. It is translated as CASSSISSYEQYF.

The chain is built from TRBV7-9 and TRBJ2-1; TRBD2 matches 7 bases. CDR1 and CDR2 from the germline V gene are SEHNR and FQNEAQ (reference sequence). V trimming: 5 bases; J trimming: 5 bases; junction bases outside the gene matches: 9. This CDR3 region has 15 residues. CDR3 sequence (DNA): TGTGCCAGCAGCCGACTCGGGGGGACCGACAATGAGCAGTTCTTC. Its protein product is CASSRLGGTDNEQFF.

The chain combines TRBV19 with TRBJ2-7; a possible D gene is TRBD1 (6 bases). V lost 6 bases and J lost 3, with 18 bases in between. The germline V gene encodes CDR1 LNHDA and CDR2 SQIVND (reference sequence). This CDR3 region has 15 residues. CDR3 DNA: TGTGCCAGTAGCCAATACTACACAGGGTTCTACGAGCAGTACTTC. This encodes CASSQYYTGFYEQYF.

J is TRBJ2-2 and V is TRBV7-9; TRBD1 is a possible D gene (6 bases). This CDR3 is built from 17 residues. The germline gives CDR1 SEHNR, CDR2 FQNEAQ (reference sequence). The germline V and J ends were trimmed by 0 bases and 2 bases, with 13 bases remaining between them. The CDR3 DNA sequence: TGTGCCAGCAGCTTAGCTAGGCAGGGGCGAAACACCGGGGAGCTGTTTTTT. Encoded protein: CASSLARQGRNTGELFF.

The rearrangement uses TRBV5-1 and TRBJ2-7; D gene uncertain. With 3 bases removed from V and 3 bases from J, the gap between germline ends came to 13 bases. Germline values: CDR1 SGHRS, CDR2 YFSETQ. There are 14 residues in the CDR3. CDR3 DNA: TGCGCCAGCAGCTCAAACCCGACTTACTACGAGCAGTACTTC. It encodes CASSSNPTYYEQYF.

This chain connects TRBV7-9 to TRBJ2-2, with TRBD2 matching over 13 bases. V shed 5 bases, J shed 3 bases, and the junction held 6 bases outside the gene matches. CDR1 and CDR2 from the germline V gene are SEHNR and FQNEAQ (reference sequence). The CDR3 is made up of 17 amino acids. As DNA, the CDR3 is TGTGCCAGCAGCCAGACTAGCGGGGGGCCCGACACCGGGGAGCTGTTTTTT. Translated, it gives CASSQTSGGPDTGELFF.

The chain has TRBV4-1 and TRBJ2-7; 7 bases are a match to TRBD2. The CDR3 runs to 16 residues. The germline CDR1 and CDR2 sequences are MGHRA and YSYEKL. V lost 0 bases and J lost 7; bases outside the gene matches: 12. The CDR3 region is CASSQDPGLRLSEQYF. The DNA for the CDR3 is TGCGCCAGCAGCCAAGACCCGGGACTACGACTGTCGGAGCAGTACTTC.

The chain combines TRBV18 with TRBJ1-2; 7 bases match TRBD1. The V gene end was trimmed by 6 bases and the J gene end by 4 bases; junction bases not matched to a gene: 5. Looked up from germline, CDR1 is KGHSH and CDR2 is LQKENI. The CDR3 consists of 13 residues. The CDR3 region is CASSPGQPYGYTF. CDR3 nucleotide sequence: TGTGCCAGCTCCCCGGGACAGCCCTATGGCTACACCTTC.

The table lists this clone with a count of one. This chain links TRBV6-1 with TRBJ2-3, with D possibly TRBD1 on 6 matching bases. The CDR3 length is 19 residues. V was shortened by 0 bases and J by 0 bases, with 19 bases between the two germline ends. Germline assignment: CDR1 MNHNS and CDR2 SASEGT. The CDR3, as DNA: TGTGCCAGCAGTGAAGCAGTCTACATGACAGGCGCTAGCACAGATACGCAGTATTTT. This translates into CASSEAVYMTGASTDTQYF.

The CDR3 DNA is TGTGCCTGGAGTCCCCCCGCCAGGACAGGGGCCACTGAAGCTTTCTTT. Translating gives CAWSPPARTGATEAFF. This chain connects TRBV30 to TRBJ1-1; 9 positions agree with TRBD1. V shed 2 bases and J 4 bases; nucleotides not matched to a gene: 11. The CDR3 sequence is 16 residues long. Germline V gene sequence: CDR1 GTSNPN, CDR2 SVGIG (reference sequence).

The rearrangement joins TRBV30 to TRBJ2-5; TRBD2 might be the D (7 bases). V lost 0 bases to trimming and J lost 5 bases, with 25 bases between them. Germline V gene lookup returns CDR1 GTSNPN and CDR2 SVGIG (reference sequence). CDR3 length equals 18 residues. In nucleotides, the CDR3 is TGTGCCTGGAGTGTTGATTGGGGGGGGCTTACGCCTATGGAGACCCAGTACTTC. This translates into CAWSVDWGGLTPMETQYF.

CDR3 amino acids: CASSLGPGGTRSYEQYF. The CDR3 DNA is TGCGCCAGCAGCTTGGGCCCGGGGGGCACCCGCTCCTACGAGCAGTACTTC. This chain uses TRBV5-1 with TRBJ2-5; perhaps TRBD2 as D (7 bases). Judging by the DNA end, TRBJ2-7 fits better; the J call may be wrong. Germline-derived CDR1 and CDR2 are SGHRS and YFSETQ. The CDR3 loop spans 17 amino acids.

The chain uses TRBV30 and TRBJ1-6; D not resolved. This CDR3 comprises 13 residues. V shed 4 bases and J shed 6 bases, with 10 bases lying between them. Germline CDR1 GTSNPN, CDR2 SVGIG (reference sequence). The CDR3 sequence: CAWMEQLNSPLHF. Here the CDR3 DNA reads TGTGCCTGGATGGAACAGCTTAATTCACCCCTCCACTTT.

This chain connects TRBV30 to TRBJ2-3; 7 bases agree with TRBD1. CDR3 size: 15 residues. The germline V gene encodes CDR1 GTSNPN and CDR2 SVGIG (reference sequence). The J segment lost 6 bases and the V segment lost 6 bases, leaving 15 bases of the junction unmatched. CDR3 in amino acids: CACGLQGRGFDTQYF. The CDR3 DNA reads TGTGCCTGCGGTTTACAGGGGAGAGGTTTCGATACGCAGTATTTT. The variable domain in full, with the rest retrieved from reference TRBV30 and TRBJ2-3, is SQTIHQWPATLVQPVGSPLSLECTVEGTSNPNLYWYRQAAGRGLQLLFYSVGIGQISSEVPQNLSASRPQDRQFILSSKKLLLSDSGFYLCACGLQGRGFDTQYFGPGTRLTVL.

This sequence joins TRBV7-8 and TRBJ1-2; TRBD1 agrees at 7 bases. CDR1 SGHVS and CDR2 FQNEAQ come from the germline V gene. CDR3 length: 13 residues. The V segment lost 5 bases and the J segment 6 bases; nucleotides outside the gene matches: 6. The CDR3 region is CASSVTGVDGYTF. In DNA form, the CDR3 reads TGTGCCAGCAGCGTTACAGGGGTCGATGGCTACACCTTC.

The chain employs TRBV7-9 and TRBJ1-1; 9 bases map to TRBD1. Germline CDR1 SEHNR, CDR2 FQNEAQ (reference sequence). This CDR3 has 16 amino acids. Unmatched junction bases numbered 10, after V lost 5 bases and J lost 3 bases. The CDR3 sequence: CASSPADRGGYTEAFF. CDR3 in DNA: TGTGCCAGCAGCCCTGCCGACAGGGGGGGATACACTGAAGCTTTCTTT.

The chain combines TRBV9 with TRBJ2-1; 9 bases align to TRBD2. Germline CDR1 and CDR2: SGDLS and YYNGEE. J was trimmed by 4 bases and V by 4 bases; bases with no gene match: 15. This CDR3 spans 18 amino acids. CDR3 bases: TGTGCCAGCAGCCCCTTGCGGAGTAGCGGGGGCCTTTACAATGAGCAGTTCTTC. Amino acids: CASSPLRSSGGLYNEQFF.

This chain joins TRBV7-2 and TRBJ2-1; 7 bases agree with TRBD1. The CDR3 has 16 amino acids. Germline V gene sequence: CDR1 SGHTA, CDR2 FQGNSA. The ends lost 5 bases at V and 3 bases at J; junction bases unmatched: 10. This CDR3 reads CASSPSPGQSYNEQFF. Here the CDR3 DNA reads TGTGCCAGCAGCCCGTCTCCGGGACAGAGCTACAATGAGCAGTTCTTC.

The chain recombines TRBV2 with TRBJ1-5; D uncertain. The germline V gene encodes CDR1 SNHLY and CDR2 FYNNEI. The CDR3 is 12 residues long. V was clipped by 5 bases and J by 7 bases, with 9 bases between them. CDR3 residues: CASSREGQPQHF. CDR3 in DNA: TGTGCCAGCAGTCGTGAGGGCCAGCCCCAGCATTTT.

This clone was seen a single time. The chain couples TRBV5-6 to TRBJ2-2, with 11 nucleotides matching TRBD1. The germline CDR1 and CDR2 sequences are SGHDT and YYEEEE. This CDR3 comprises 16 residues. Trimming at V came to 4 bases and at J to 3 bases, leaving 5 bases not matched to a gene. The CDR3 nucleotides are TGTGCCAGCAGCCGATGGACAGGGGGCCACACCGGGGAGCTGTTTTTT. It encodes CASSRWTGGHTGELFF.

The gene calls are TRBV9 and TRBJ1-2; 7 bases align to TRBD1. There are 15 residues in the CDR3. CDR1 SGDLS and CDR2 YYNGEE come from the germline V gene. V lost 3 bases to trimming and J lost 8 bases; unmatched junction nucleotides: 13. The DNA of the CDR3 is TGTGCCAGCAGCGGGCGGAGGGGGCGGCTCTACGGCTACACCTTC. It encodes CASSGRRGRLYGYTF.

CDR3 DNA sequence: TGTGCCAGCAGTTACTTATCGCCATCCAGCACCGGGGAGCTGTTTTTT. It specifies CASSYLSPSSTGELFF. V usage is TRBV6-5 and J usage is TRBJ2-2; D call uncertain. This CDR3 has 16 residues. CDR1 is MNHEY and CDR2 is SVGAGI in the germline V gene. The germline V and J ends were trimmed by 1 base and 4 bases, with 13 bases remaining between them.